These T cell receptor beta chains were read from a single sample in a study of radiation and T cells in renal cell carcinoma. Profiling relied on immunoSEQ multiplex PCR, and the TCRdb table lists in-frame clones only, not all of them. Of some 100,000 clones in the sample, 65% to 90% were seen once. The specimen was blood, collected from a patient whose treatment included radiotherapy and nephrectomy. The receptors come from a man in his sixties with renal cell carcinoma. Each CDR3 is given without its conserved first and last residue.

v_call,cdr3_aa
TRBV7-9,ASSLVLAGQYNEQF
TRBV27,ASSGRTGQETQY
TRBV11-2,ASSLGGADTEAF
TRBV6-1,ASSELQGARTEAF
TRBV19,ASTPTGQLNQPQH
TRBV5-6,ASSLWGAVVQF
TRBV6-6,ASSYRSGRGTDTQY
TRBV7-6,ASSSRQETQY
TRBV5-4,ASSQRAGSGTDTQY
TRBV5-6,ASRDGLAGYTDTQY
TRBV18,ASSQGWYEQY
TRBV6-1,ASSEVRPETQY
TRBV18,ASSPSTDTQY
TRBV1,TSSQDNRTRVYEQY
TRBV5-1,ASSIQGARGQDGYT
TRBV30,AWSSAYEQY
TRBV7-6,ASSLWPVGGRNTIY
TRBV7-9,ASSLGSGSTYNEQF
TRBV5-4,ASSLDRGAGGELF
TRBV23-1,ASGSRSGELF
TRBV11-3,ASSDDLLAGGPVAKNIQY
TRBV28,ASIGRVKGGITEAF
TRBV7-9,ASSLGTSLNNEQF
TRBV6-5,ASSFWASGSETQY
TRBV27,ASSLTPSRGELF
TRBV27,ASSLSPSGGLPGDEQY
TRBV9,ASSPQTSEGGTQY